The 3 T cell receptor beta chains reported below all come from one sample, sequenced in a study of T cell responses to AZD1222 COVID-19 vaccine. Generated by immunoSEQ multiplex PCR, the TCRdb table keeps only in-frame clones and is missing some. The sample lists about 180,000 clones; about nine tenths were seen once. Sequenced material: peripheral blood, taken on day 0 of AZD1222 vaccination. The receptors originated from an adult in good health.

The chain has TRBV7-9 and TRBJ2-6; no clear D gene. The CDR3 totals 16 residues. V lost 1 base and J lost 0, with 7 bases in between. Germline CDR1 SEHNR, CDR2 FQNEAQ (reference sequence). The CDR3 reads CASSLDQLSGANVLTF. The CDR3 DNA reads TGTGCCAGCAGCTTAGATCAGCTCTCTGGGGCCAACGTCCTGACTTTC.

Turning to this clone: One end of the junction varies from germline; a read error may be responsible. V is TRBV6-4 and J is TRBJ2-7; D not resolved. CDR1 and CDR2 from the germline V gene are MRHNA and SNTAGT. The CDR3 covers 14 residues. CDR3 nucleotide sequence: TGTGCCACCAGTGATGACGTCCCACCATACGAGCAGTACTTC. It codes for CATSDDVPPYEQYF.

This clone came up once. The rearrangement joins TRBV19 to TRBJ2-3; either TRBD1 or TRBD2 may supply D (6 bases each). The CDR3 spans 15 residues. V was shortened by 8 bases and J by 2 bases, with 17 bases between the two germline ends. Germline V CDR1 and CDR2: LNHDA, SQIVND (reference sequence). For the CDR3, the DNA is TGTGCCAGTTCGAACTGGGGGGCCCCCACAGATACGCAGTATTTT. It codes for CASSNWGAPTDTQYF. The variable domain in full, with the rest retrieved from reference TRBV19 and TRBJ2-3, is DGGITQSPKYLFRKEGQNVTLSCEQNLNHDAMYWYRQDPGQGLRLIYYSQIVNDFQKGDIAEGYSVSREKKESFPLTVTSAQKNPTAFYLCASSNWGAPTDTQYFGPGTRLTVL.